This T cell receptor (beta chain) was found in a study of CD8+ T cells in alopecia areata. Following extraction, RNA underwent reverse transcription to cDNA, which served as the sequencing template. Assay used: immunoSEQ multiplex PCR; TCRdb lists only in-frame clones, some missing. Of 130,000 or so clones listed, 86% were seen once; the top ten hold roughly an eighth. Treatment here: oral pan-JAK inhibitor, 5-10 mg twice daily. Sequencing was performed on CD8+ T cells sorted from blood, taken at week 4, from a patient treated with tofacitinib. The clonotype was recovered from a human donor with alopecia areata.

The CDR3 nucleotides are TGTGCCAGCAGTGAATTCTCCCTCGGACTAGCAATGGATACGCAGTATTTT. Protein sequence: CASSEFSLGLAMDTQYF. This chain uses TRBV25-1 with TRBJ2-3; TRBD2 agrees at 8 bases. The CDR3 is 17 amino acids. After removal of 1 base from V and 6 bases from J, the junction contained 12 bases not matched to a gene. The germline V gene has CDR1 MGHDK and CDR2 SYGVNS. The whole variable domain, remainder taken from reference TRBV25-1 and TRBJ2-3, is EADIYQTPRYLVIGTGKKITLECSQTMGHDKMYWYQQDPGMELHLIHYSYGVNSTEKGDLSSESTVSRIRTEHFPLTLESARPSHTSQYLCASSEFSLGLAMDTQYFGPGTRLTVL.